These 32 T cell receptor beta chains were sequenced from one sample in a study of T cells in Graves' hyperthyroidism and ophthalmopathy. Authors of the study amplified TCR beta CDR3 regions from RNA transcripts. Using the HTBI primer set, a first-round RT-PCR was run on the TCR CDR3. TCRdb re-derived calls from the multiplex PCR reads in MiXCR, one entry per CDR3 protein. The sample carries about 640,000 distinct CDR3 sequences, roughly 45% recorded once. The sample comprised peripheral blood or thyroid tissue (not recorded which). The source is an adult man with Graves' disease, either hyperthyroidism or ophthalmopathy (not recorded which).

This clonotype came up once. The chain carries TRBV25-1 and TRBJ1-3; D gene unclear. V shed 2 bases and J shed 4 bases, with 9 bases lying between them. In germline, CDR1 is MGHDK, CDR2 SYGVNS. The CDR3 sequence is 14 residues long. In DNA form, the CDR3 reads TGTGCCAGCAGTGAAATAGGGCACGGAAACACCATATATTTT. Its protein is CASSEIGHGNTIYF.

In its sample, this clonotype was seen a few times. The CDR3 spells CASSQDREGVNTEAFF. CDR3 sequence (DNA): TGTGCCAGCAGCCAAGATAGGGAGGGCGTAAACACTGAAGCTTTCTTT. This chain uses TRBV7-9 with TRBJ1-1, with unresolved D. Germline V lookup: CDR1 SEHNR, CDR2 FQNEAQ (reference sequence). CDR3 length equals 16 residues. Trimming removed 5 bases at V and 2 bases at J, with 18 bases between.

The chain is built from TRBV24-1 and TRBJ2-2, with TRBD2 as a possible D gene (5 bases). V lost 4 bases, J lost 2 bases, and 19 bases lay in between. This CDR3 has 18 amino acids. From germline, CDR1 is KGHDR and CDR2 SFDVKD. The DNA of the CDR3 is TGTGCCACCAGTGACCCCATGTTATCCGGGGTCAACACCGGGGAGCTGTTTTTT. Its translation: CATSDPMLSGVNTGELFF.

The chain is built from TRBV29-1 and TRBJ1-3; tentatively, D is TRBD1 (6 bases). V was shortened by 3 bases and J by 8 bases, with 8 bases between the two germline ends. Germline CDR1 reads SQVTM; CDR2 reads ANQGSEA. The CDR3 has 11 amino acids. In DNA, the CDR3 is TGCAGCGTTGATTCAGGGGACACCATATATTTT. Amino acid sequence: CSVDSGDTIYF.

This sequence joins TRBV29-1 and TRBJ1-2, with 7 bases that match TRBD1. The CDR3 totals 13 residues. Germline CDR1 and CDR2: SQVTM and ANQGSEA. V trimming: 3 bases; J trimming: 6 bases; junction bases outside the gene matches: 7. This chain's CDR3 is CSVETGTVDGYTF. The CDR3 DNA follows: TGCAGCGTTGAGACCGGGACAGTAGATGGCTACACCTTC.

Regarding this clonotype: Given a much more abundant clone one base away, this may be a read error. The chain carries TRBV15 and TRBJ1-2, with D unresolved. This CDR3 has 14 amino acids. The V and J ends lost 0 bases and 7 bases respectively, with 12 bases between them. Germline V gives CDR1 LNHNV, CDR2 YYDKDF (reference sequence). CDR3 sequence (DNA): TGTGCCACCAGCAGAGATGCGGCTTCGGGTGGCTACACCTTC. Amino acids: CATSRDAASGGYTF.

Points on this clonotype: Mismatch with germline at one junction end may stem from a read error. The rearrangement joins TRBV10-2 to TRBJ2-7; the match to TRBD2 covers 11 bases. The germline V gene has CDR1 WSHSY and CDR2 SAAADI. The CDR3 runs 16 residues. The CDR3 coding sequence is TGCGTCAGCACGGACAGAAAGACTAGCGGGACCTACGAGCAGTACTTC. Translation gives CVSTDRKTSGTYEQYF.

This chain uses TRBV12-3 or TRBV12-4 with TRBJ2-7, with D uncertain. V dropped 6 bases and J dropped 2 bases, with 14 bases sitting between them. The CDR3 consists of 14 residues. The CDR3, as DNA: TGTGCCAGCAGCCTCCGGCACATTACCTACGAGCAGTACTTC. Translating it yields CASSLRHITYEQYF.

The chain uses TRBV12-3 or TRBV12-4 and TRBJ2-7, with a possible D match to TRBD1 (6 bases). Trimming pared 7 bases from V and 2 bases from J, leaving 15 bases between. CDR3 length: 14 residues. CDR3 nucleotide sequence: TGTGCCAGCAATGGGGGAGAGGGGGCCTACGAGCAGTACTTC. Translated, it gives CASNGGEGAYEQYF.

This sequence joins TRBV20-1 and TRBJ1-6, with 8 nucleotides matching TRBD1. Germline V lookup: CDR1 DFQATT, CDR2 SNEGSKA (reference sequence). The V and J ends lost 3 bases and 3 bases, in that order; junction bases with no gene match: 13. The CDR3 length is 18 residues. CDR3 sequence: CSASDFGQGVDYNSPLHF. For the CDR3, the DNA is TGCAGTGCTAGTGACTTCGGACAGGGAGTGGACTATAATTCACCCCTCCACTTT.

This clonotype was seen at least ten times. This rearrangement joins TRBV2 to TRBJ1-5; the D gene is possibly TRBD1 (5 bases). CDR1 SNHLY and CDR2 FYNNEI come from the germline V gene. Trimming took off 8 bases at V and 1 base at J, with 12 bases between the two ends. The CDR3 consists of 14 residues. CDR3 DNA: TGTGCCAGCTCACCATCAGGGAGCAATCAGCCCCAGCATTTT. It translates to CASSPSGSNQPQHF.

The chain uses TRBV10-3 and TRBJ2-7; TRBD1 might be the D (7 bases). The germline V gene encodes CDR1 ENHRY and CDR2 SYGVKD. The CDR3 is 15 residues long. V lost 6 bases, J lost 3 bases, and 18 bases lay in between. Written as DNA, the CDR3 is TGTGCCATCAGGGAGAGACAGGGAGGAGGCTACGAGCAGTACTTC. It codes for CAIRERQGGGYEQYF.

This clonotype is a singleton in its sample. The chain employs TRBV9 and TRBJ1-5, with TRBD1 identical over 8 bases. Germline lookup yields CDR1 SGDLS and CDR2 YYNGEE. Trimming at V came to 7 bases and at J to 0 bases, leaving 3 bases not matched to a gene. CDR3 size: 14 residues. As DNA, the CDR3 is TGTGCCAGCGCGACAGGGGTTAGCAATCAGCCCCAGCATTTT. This codes for CASATGVSNQPQHF.

This clonotype has only one observation. This may come from a read error, since a much larger clone is one base off. The gene calls are TRBV13 and TRBJ1-5; D is undetermined. Looked up from germline, CDR1 is PRHDT and CDR2 is FYEKMQ (reference sequence). CDR3 length: 12 amino acids. DNA of the CDR3: TGTGCCAGCAGCCCACGAAATCAGCCCCGGCATTTT. Its protein is CASSPRNQPRHF.

The rearrangement uses TRBV20-1 and TRBJ1-1; 9 positions agree with TRBD1. This CDR3 spans 15 amino acids. The germline V gene has CDR1 DFQATT and CDR2 SNEGSKA (reference sequence). V lost 4 bases and J lost 5; bases outside the gene matches: 11. The chain's CDR3 is CSATNNRGLGTEAFF. CDR3 DNA: TGCAGTGCTACCAATAACAGGGGGCTGGGAACTGAAGCTTTCTTT.

The genes are TRBV2 and TRBJ2-5, with 13 bases aligning to TRBD2. V lost 5 bases, J lost 1 base, and 4 bases stayed unmatched. The CDR3 runs 16 residues. Germline V gene lookup returns CDR1 SNHLY and CDR2 FYNNEI. The CDR3 sequence is CASSRLAGGRQETQYF. CDR3 DNA: TGTGCCAGCAGTAGACTAGCGGGGGGACGCCAAGAGACCCAGTACTTC.

This clonotype was seen repeatedly, ten times or more. The rearrangement joins TRBV7-8 to TRBJ2-5; D gene ambiguous. The germline CDR1 and CDR2 sequences are SGHVS and FQNEAQ. The V gene lost 0 bases and the J gene lost 2 bases, with 10 bases spanning the gap. This CDR3 is 15 amino acids long. The chain's CDR3 is CASSLAVKSQETQYF. The CDR3, as DNA: TGTGCCAGCAGCTTAGCAGTGAAGTCTCAAGAGACCCAGTACTTC. The full variable domain, its missing parts supplied by reference TRBV7-8 and TRBJ2-5, is GAGVSQSPRYKVAKRGQDVALRCDPISGHVSLFWYQQALGQGPEFLTYFQNEAQLDKSGLPSDRFFAERPEGSVSTLKIQRTQQEDSAVYLCASSLAVKSQETQYFGPGTRLLVL.

This clonotype was detected ten times or more. V is TRBV12-3 or TRBV12-4 and J is TRBJ1-1; D is possibly TRBD1 (5 bases). Trimming stripped 8 bases from V and 9 bases from J, with 22 bases between. The CDR3 runs 14 residues. This CDR3 reads CASGEWGNQAQAFF. CDR3 nucleotide sequence: TGTGCCAGCGGGGAATGGGGCAATCAAGCCCAAGCTTTCTTT.

The chain has TRBV29-1 and TRBJ2-7, with D hard to call. CDR1 and CDR2 from the germline V gene are SQVTM and ANQGSEA. Trimming removed 4 bases at V and 8 bases at J, with 21 bases between. The CDR3 is 14 residues long. The CDR3 here is CSVGAGTYQPQQYF. DNA for the CDR3: TGCAGCGTTGGTGCCGGAACGTATCAGCCCCAGCAGTACTTC.

On this clonotype: In this CDR3 the conserved last residue, phenylalanine or tryptophan, is missing, so a read error is likely. No DNA is shown, since the ends of the CDR3 on it are uncertain; the CDR3 is the one TCRdb lists. This chain uses TRBV6-1 with TRBJ1-6. The CDR3 adds up to 8 amino acids, both ends counted. Germline-derived CDR1 and CDR2 are MNHNS and SASEGT. CDR3 sequence reads: CASSEASL.

The chain recombines TRBV12-3 or TRBV12-4 with TRBJ2-5, with TRBD1 matching 7 bases. V was clipped by 6 bases and J by 0 bases; unmatched bases: 7. The CDR3 loop spans 15 amino acids. This CDR3 is CASRSGGPHQETQYF. The CDR3 DNA is TGTGCCAGCAGGTCAGGGGGACCTCACCAAGAGACCCAGTACTTC.

This clonotype was seen only once. V is TRBV7-9 and J is TRBJ2-7; 11 nucleotides align to TRBD2. The CDR3 runs 17 residues. V trimming: 6 bases; J trimming: 3 bases; junction bases outside the gene matches: 13. Germline V gives CDR1 SEHNR, CDR2 FQNEAQ (reference sequence). CDR3 bases: TGTGCCAGCAGACTTACTAGCGGGAGAAGGGCGTACTACGAGCAGTACTTC. Amino acid sequence: CASRLTSGRRAYYEQYF.

The CDR3 DNA sequence: TGTGCCAGCAGCTTGGGGCTGACAGGGCAAGGGTATGGCTACACCTTC. Amino acid sequence: CASSLGLTGQGYGYTF. V is TRBV5-6 and J is TRBJ1-2, with TRBD1 identical over 7 bases. CDR1 is SGHDT and CDR2 is YYEEEE in the germline V gene. This CDR3 is 16 amino acids long. The ends lost 0 bases at V and 5 bases at J; junction bases unmatched: 10.

The V call is TRBV19, the J call TRBJ2-6; D is ambiguous. This CDR3 is built from 10 residues. Germline V gene sequence: CDR1 LNHDA, CDR2 SQIVND (reference sequence). Trimming removed 2 bases from V and 18 bases from J, with 8 bases in between. The CDR3 region is CASSITHRTF. CDR3 in DNA: TGTGCCAGTAGTATAACGCACCGGACTTTC. Looking up the rest from reference TRBV19 and TRBJ2-6 gives the full variable domain: DGGITQSPKYLFRKEGQNVTLSCEQNLNHDAMYWYRQDPGQGLRLIYYSQIVNDFQKGDIAEGYSVSREKKESFPLTVTSAQKNPTAFYLCASSITHRTFGAGSRLTVL.

There are many counts of this clonotype. V gene TRBV2 combines with J gene TRBJ1-3; D unclear. There are 14 residues in the CDR3. V lost 6 bases to trimming and J lost 2 bases, with 11 bases between them. Per germline, CDR1 SNHLY and CDR2 FYNNEI. CDR3 in DNA: TGTGCCAGCAGCGGAAAATCCCCTGGAAACACCATATATTTT. It codes for CASSGKSPGNTIYF.

The J gene is TRBJ1-6, the V gene TRBV20-1; 9 bases line up with TRBD1. Germline V gene lookup returns CDR1 DFQATT and CDR2 SNEGSKA (reference sequence). There are 15 residues in the CDR3. After removal of 3 bases from V and 1 base from J, the junction contained 1 base not matched to a gene. The CDR3 bases are TGCAGTGCTAGGGGACAGGGTTCCTATAATTCACCCCTCCACTTT. Protein product: CSARGQGSYNSPLHF.

This chain links TRBV7-9 with TRBJ1-4; D not certain. CDR3 length equals 13 residues. CDR1 and CDR2 from the germline V gene are SEHNR and FQNEAQ (reference sequence). The V and J ends lost 7 bases and 10 bases respectively, with 16 bases between them. This chain's CDR3 is CASTIDDTGKLFF. Here the CDR3 DNA reads TGTGCCAGCACGATAGACGATACTGGAAAACTGTTTTTT.

With respect to this clonotype: A junction end diverges from the germline sequence, so it may reflect a read error. This chain connects TRBV10-3 to TRBJ1-2; D gene ambiguous. Germline values: CDR1 ENHRY, CDR2 SYGVKD. The CDR3 extends over 13 amino acids. The CDR3 region is CASSETDNSGYTF. The CDR3, as DNA: TGTGCCAGCAGTGAGACCGACAATTCTGGCTACACCTTC.

V is TRBV9 and J is TRBJ1-6; 8 bases map to TRBD1. Trimming took 0 bases from V and 10 from J; bases not matched to a gene: 6. CDR3 length equals 15 residues. Germline CDR1 and CDR2: SGDLS and YYNGEE. CDR3 bases: TGTGCCAGCAGCGTAGGAGGACAGGGTAGCTCACCCCTCCACTTT. It is translated as CASSVGGQGSSPLHF.

This sequence joins TRBV2 and TRBJ1-6; D is ambiguous. Germline V gene sequence: CDR1 SNHLY, CDR2 FYNNEI. This CDR3 region has 15 residues. Trimming cost V 5 bases and J 7 bases, with 15 bases left between them. CDR3: CASSRLAGENSPLHF. CDR3 nucleotides: TGTGCCAGCAGTCGGCTCGCGGGAGAAAATTCACCCCTCCACTTT. The full variable domain, in which reference TRBV2 and TRBJ1-6 provide the parts outside the CDR3, is EPEVTQTPSHQVTQMGQEVILRCVPISNHLYFYWYRQILGQKVEFLVSFYNNEISEKSEIFDDQFSVERPDGSNFTLKIRSTKLEDSAMYFCASSRLAGENSPLHFGNGTRLTVT.

This clonotype was seen a few times. The rearrangement uses TRBV24-1 and TRBJ1-1; tentatively, D is TRBD1 (5 bases). V was pared by 7 bases and J by 1 base, with 12 bases between. The CDR3 runs 14 residues. The germline V gene encodes CDR1 KGHDR and CDR2 SFDVKD. Here the CDR3 DNA reads TGTGCCACCAGCGAGTCCGGGGGGAACACTGAAGCTTTCTTT. Its translation: CATSESGGNTEAFF.

This clonotype has only a few counts. The chain couples TRBV28 to TRBJ1-1; D is perhaps TRBD1 (5 bases). V shed 2 bases and J shed 5 bases, with 12 bases lying between them. Germline assignment: CDR1 MDHEN and CDR2 SYDVKM. The CDR3 consists of 14 residues. The CDR3 region has the DNA TGTGCCAGCAGTTTACTGAGGGGAAAGACTGAAGCTTTCTTT. Translating gives CASSLLRGKTEAFF.